Reported below is one T cell receptor beta chain. Antigen unknown. This record comes from a study of T cells in Graves' hyperthyroidism and ophthalmopathy. This CDR3 is 14 amino acids long. V lost 3 bases to trimming and J lost 7 bases, with 10 bases between them. The germline V gene encodes CDR1 MDHEN and CDR2 SYDVKM. Amplification targeted TCR beta CDR3 regions from RNA transcripts. HTBI primers were used for first-round RT-PCR of the TCR CDR3. TCRdb analysed the multiplex PCR reads with MiXCR anew, one entry per CDR3 protein. This table has roughly 280,000 distinct CDR3 sequences, about 17% appearing once. Study outcomes and limitations: Most thyroid clonotypes that were expanded above 0.001 also turned up in blood.

The specimen was blood. The TCR sequence derives from a woman in her sixties with Graves' ophthalmopathy. The rearrangement links TRBV28 to TRBJ1-6; no clear D gene. CDR3: CASSFTFINSPLHF. The DNA for the CDR3 is TGTGCCAGCAGTTTTACATTTATCAATTCACCCCTCCACTTT.